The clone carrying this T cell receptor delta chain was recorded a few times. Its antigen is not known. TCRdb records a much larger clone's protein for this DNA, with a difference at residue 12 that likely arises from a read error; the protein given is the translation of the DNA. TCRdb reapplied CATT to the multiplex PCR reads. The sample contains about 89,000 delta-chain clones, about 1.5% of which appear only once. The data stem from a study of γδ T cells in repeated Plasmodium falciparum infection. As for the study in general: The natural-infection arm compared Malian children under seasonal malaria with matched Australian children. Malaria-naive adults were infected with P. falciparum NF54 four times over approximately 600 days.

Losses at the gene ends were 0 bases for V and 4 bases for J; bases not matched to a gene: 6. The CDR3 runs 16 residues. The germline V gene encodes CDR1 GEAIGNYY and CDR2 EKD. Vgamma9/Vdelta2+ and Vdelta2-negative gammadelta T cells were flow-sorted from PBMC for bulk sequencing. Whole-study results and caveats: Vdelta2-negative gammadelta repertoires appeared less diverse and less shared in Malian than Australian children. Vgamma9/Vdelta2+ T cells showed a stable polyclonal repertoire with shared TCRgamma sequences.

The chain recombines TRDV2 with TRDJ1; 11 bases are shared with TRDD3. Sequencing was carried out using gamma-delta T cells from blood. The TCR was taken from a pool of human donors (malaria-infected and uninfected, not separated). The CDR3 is CACDTGGGGYDDKLIF. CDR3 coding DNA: TGTGCCTGTGACACCGGAGGTGGGGGATACGACGATAAACTCATCTTT.